The next 31 T cell receptor beta chains were all read from a single sample in a study of blood T cell repertoires in COVID-19 (dated by TCRdb to about 2020). Libraries were constructed by the immunoSEQ multiplex PCR assay. The source is immuneACCESS, and TCRdb retained only in-frame sequences with V and J called. Part of the clones is not carried over; for the studies checked, unresolved V genes explain less than half of this, and the remainder is unexplained. The sample table holds tens of thousands of clones, of which about 87% were seen once. 8% to 10% of the sample comes from the top ten. Material: peripheral blood. These receptors came from a human donor in a cohort sampled during active COVID-19.

The chain joins TRBV27 to TRBJ1-4; 7 positions match TRBD1. This CDR3 has 14 amino acids. V was clipped by 3 bases and J by 7 bases; unmatched bases: 5. From germline, CDR1 is MNHEY and CDR2 SMNVEV (reference sequence). CDR3 residues: CASSFKAGGEKLFF. The CDR3, as DNA: TGTGCCAGCAGTTTCAAAGCAGGGGGTGAAAAACTGTTTTTT.

This chain connects TRBV5-6 to TRBJ1-2; D is uncertain. Trimming cost V 4 bases and J 1 base, with 11 bases left between them. Germline V gives CDR1 SGHDT, CDR2 YYEEEE. This CDR3 has 14 amino acids. The CDR3 is CASSPRTFNYGYTF. As DNA, the CDR3 is TGTGCCAGCAGCCCAAGAACTTTTAACTATGGCTACACCTTC.

This chain links TRBV9 with TRBJ2-2, with D tentatively TRBD2 (5 bases). This CDR3 spans 15 amino acids. Per germline, CDR1 SGDLS and CDR2 YYNGEE. Trimming took 0 bases from V and 4 from J, leaving 10 bases between them. Here the CDR3 reads CASSVGPAGTGELFF. In nucleotides, the CDR3 is TGTGCCAGCAGCGTAGGCCCGGCGGGCACCGGGGAGCTGTTTTTT.

The rearrangement uses TRBV15 and TRBJ2-5; TRBD2 aligns across 8 bases. Unmatched junction bases numbered 14, after V lost 5 bases and J lost 3 bases. Looked up from germline, CDR1 is LNHNV and CDR2 is YYDKDF (reference sequence). CDR3 length: 17 residues. This chain's CDR3 is CATSYRANSAGEETQYF. The CDR3, as DNA: TGTGCCACCAGCTACCGAGCCAACTCAGCGGGAGAAGAGACCCAGTACTTC.

The chain joins TRBV28 to TRBJ2-2, with D possibly TRBD2 on 6 matching bases. The V gene lost 4 bases and the J gene lost 2 bases, with 17 bases spanning the gap. CDR3 length: 17 residues. Germline CDR1 and CDR2: MDHEN and SYDVKM. For the CDR3, the DNA is TGTGCCAGCAGTTCCCTGATGGGAGGAAGAAACACCGGGGAGCTGTTTTTT. Residues: CASSSLMGGRNTGELFF.

V is TRBV3-1 (or the pseudogene TRBV3-2) and J is TRBJ2-1; D perhaps matches TRBD2 (6 bases). The germline V gene has CDR1 LGHDT and CDR2 YNNKEL (reference sequence). Between the trimmed V and J ends, which lost 4 bases and 10 bases, there was a span of 14 bases. The CDR3 totals 13 residues. CDR3 protein: CASSLTDGGEQFF. The CDR3 DNA reads as TGTGCCAGCAGCCTGACTGACGGAGGGGAGCAGTTCTTC.

The genes are TRBV6-5 and TRBJ2-1; 7 bases are a match to TRBD1. V shed 2 bases, J shed 7 bases, and the junction held 11 bases outside the gene matches. There are 16 residues in the CDR3. Per germline, CDR1 MNHEY and CDR2 SVGAGI. The CDR3 sequence: CASSYTPDRVRNEQFF. The CDR3 nucleotides are TGTGCCAGCAGTTACACCCCCGACAGGGTGAGGAATGAGCAGTTCTTC.

This rearrangement joins TRBV28 to TRBJ2-3; 12 bases align to TRBD2. Trimming took 4 bases from V and 5 from J; bases not matched to a gene: 7. This CDR3 contains 16 residues. Germline values: CDR1 MDHEN, CDR2 SYDVKM. This CDR3 is CASSSAGLAGLDTQYF. The CDR3 DNA reads TGTGCCAGCAGTTCAGCCGGACTAGCGGGATTAGATACGCAGTATTTT.

The chain combines TRBV3-1 (or the pseudogene TRBV3-2) with TRBJ1-4; a possible D gene is TRBD1 (6 bases). V lost 1 base and J lost 4, with 7 bases in between. The CDR3 runs to 14 residues. Germline CDR1 LGHDT, CDR2 YNNKEL (reference sequence). The CDR3 loop is CASSQGTVNEKLFF. CDR3 sequence (DNA): TGTGCCAGCAGCCAAGGGACAGTTAATGAAAAACTGTTTTTT.

The gene calls are TRBV5-4 and TRBJ1-2, with a possible D match to TRBD1 (6 bases). Germline V CDR1 and CDR2: SGHNT, YYREEE (reference sequence). CDR3 length: 16 residues. Trimming stripped 4 bases from V and 2 bases from J, with 18 bases between. This chain's CDR3 is CASSPTPGTGNYGYTF. The CDR3 nucleotides read TGTGCCAGCAGCCCCACCCCCGGAACAGGGAACTATGGCTACACCTTC. The full variable domain, completed using reference TRBV5-4 and TRBJ1-2, is ETGVTQSPTHLIKTRGQQVTLRCSSQSGHNTVSWYQQALGQGPQFIFQYYREEENGRGNFPPRFSGLQFPNYSSELNVNALELDDSALYLCASSPTPGTGNYGYTFGSGTRLTVV.

This chain uses TRBV28 with TRBJ1-2; 10 bases agree with TRBD1. Trimming took 10 bases from V and 0 from J; bases not matched to a gene: 17. CDR1 and CDR2 (germline): MDHEN, SYDVKM. The CDR3 is 18 residues long. The CDR3 coding sequence is TGTGCCACCACTCTCCTGGGGACAGGGGCGCGCTCTAACTATGGCTACACCTTC. It codes for CATTLLGTGARSNYGYTF.

The chain uses TRBV5-6 and TRBJ1-2; TRBD1 matches at 7 bases. Per the germline V gene, CDR1 is SGHDT and CDR2 is YYEEEE. The CDR3 totals 15 residues. V was clipped by 4 bases and J by 1 base; unmatched bases: 7. The CDR3 bases are TGTGCCAGCAGCCTAACGACAGGGAATAACTATGGCTACACCTTC. This translates into CASSLTTGNNYGYTF.

The rearrangement joins TRBV7-3 to TRBJ2-3; D is unclear. This CDR3 spans 13 amino acids. Germline V gene data show CDR1 as SGHTA and CDR2 as FQGTGA. Trimming shortened V by 2 bases and J by 6 bases, and 9 bases separated the two germline ends. The CDR3 here is CASSLARWDTQYF. CDR3 sequence (DNA): TGTGCCAGCAGCTTAGCGCGTTGGGATACGCAGTATTTT.

This chain links TRBV19 with TRBJ1-5, with D possibly being TRBD1 (6 bases). From germline, CDR1 is LNHDA and CDR2 SQIVND (reference sequence). The CDR3 has 15 amino acids. V lost 4 bases and J lost 1, with 11 bases in between. The CDR3 nucleotides read TGTGCCAGTAGTAGAACAGGGTTAAGCAATCAGCCCCAGCATTTT. Translation gives CASSRTGLSNQPQHF.

V is TRBV30 and J is TRBJ2-3; 14 bases match TRBD2. J was trimmed by 5 bases and V by 1 base; bases with no gene match: 5. This CDR3 region has 16 residues. Germline-derived CDR1 and CDR2 are GTSNPN and SVGIG (reference sequence). The CDR3: CAWSDGTSGGIDTQYF. The CDR3 DNA is TGTGCCTGGAGTGATGGGACTAGCGGGGGAATAGATACGCAGTATTTT.

This chain links TRBV1 with TRBJ2-3; TRBD2, as called in the table, went unchecked against the DNA. TRBV1 constitutes a pseudogene. CDR3 length equals 18 residues. CDR3 DNA sequence: TGCACCAGCAGCCAGGTCACTAGCGGGGGTGGGGGCCCAGATACGCAGTATTTT. As protein: CTSSQVTSGGGGPDTQYF.

The chain couples TRBV6-5 to TRBJ1-1; the match to TRBD1 covers 7 bases. Germline V gene lookup returns CDR1 MNHEY and CDR2 SVGAGI. CDR3 size: 15 residues. Losses at the gene ends were 7 bases for V and 1 base for J; bases not matched to a gene: 9. CDR3 DNA sequence: TGTGCCAGCAAGAACTCGGGACAGAGGAACACTGAAGCTTTCTTT. Translation gives CASKNSGQRNTEAFF.

The CDR3 here is CASSRTVAGVASFNEQFF. DNA of the CDR3: TGTGCCAGCAGCCGGACAGTAGCGGGGGTAGCGAGTTTCAATGAGCAGTTCTTC. The gene calls are TRBV7-9 and TRBJ2-1; 9 nucleotides line up with TRBD2. Trimming cost V 5 bases and J 6 bases; bases outside gene matches: 17. The CDR3 is 18 amino acids. Germline V gene data show CDR1 as SEHNR and CDR2 as FQNEAQ (reference sequence).

The gene calls are TRBV19 and TRBJ1-1; TRBD1 agrees at 8 bases. The CDR3 extends over 16 amino acids. V was pared by 9 bases and J by 0 bases, with 12 bases of the junction left unmatched. Germline CDR1 reads LNHDA; CDR2 reads SQIVND (reference sequence). CDR3 in DNA: TGTGCCAGCGAACATACAGGGGGGAACATGAACACTGAAGCTTTCTTT. Encoded protein: CASEHTGGNMNTEAFF.

This chain joins TRBV5-1 and TRBJ2-5; 11 bases are shared with TRBD2. Looked up from germline, CDR1 is SGHRS and CDR2 is YFSETQ. The CDR3 covers 15 residues. Trimming cost V 4 bases and J 5 bases; bases outside gene matches: 7. CDR3 in amino acids: CASSRLAGGWETQYF. The DNA for the CDR3 is TGCGCCAGCAGCAGGCTAGCGGGAGGTTGGGAGACCCAGTACTTC.

This chain joins TRBV3-1 (or the pseudogene TRBV3-2) and TRBJ2-7, with D possibly TRBD1 on 5 matching bases. The length of the CDR3 is 13 residues. The V gene lost 7 bases and the J gene lost 4 bases, with 14 bases spanning the gap. Germline assignment: CDR1 LGHDT and CDR2 YNNKEL (reference sequence). CDR3: CASKGARAYEQYF. In nucleotides, the CDR3 is TGTGCCAGCAAAGGGGCCAGGGCTTACGAGCAGTACTTC.

The table lists this clone with a count of one. This chain uses TRBV15 with TRBJ1-4, with 9 bases lining up with TRBD1. The CDR3 length is 14 residues. Looked up from germline, CDR1 is LNHNV and CDR2 is YYDKDF (reference sequence). The trim removed 4 bases at V and 13 bases at J, leaving 10 bases unmatched. The chain's CDR3 is CATSTGDRASRLFF. DNA for the CDR3: TGTGCCACCAGCACCGGGGACAGGGCCTCCAGACTGTTTTTT.

This rearrangement joins TRBV5-6 to TRBJ1-3; D remains ambiguous. The CDR3 is 13 amino acids. The V gene's germline CDR1 is SGHDT and CDR2 YYEEEE. Deletions cut 5 bases from V and 0 bases from J, with 6 bases between. The CDR3 is CASSSISGNTIYF. Here the CDR3 DNA reads TGTGCCAGCAGTTCAATCTCTGGAAACACCATATATTTT.

The genes are TRBV24-1 and TRBJ2-3; D unclear. From germline, CDR1 is KGHDR and CDR2 SFDVKD. Trimming took 4 bases from V and 0 from J, leaving 13 bases between them. This CDR3 has 16 amino acids. CDR3 nucleotides: TGTGCCACCAGTGAGTGGGCAGATCCTAGCACAGATACGCAGTATTTT. It specifies CATSEWADPSTDTQYF.

The V call is TRBV7-9, the J call TRBJ2-7; perhaps TRBD1 as D (5 bases). The V and J ends lost 0 bases and 1 base respectively, with 7 bases between them. This CDR3 is 14 amino acids long. Germline CDR1 and CDR2: SEHNR and FQNEAQ (reference sequence). CDR3 sequence reads: CASSLAGVSYEQYF. The DNA of the CDR3 is TGTGCCAGCAGCTTAGCAGGGGTTTCCTACGAGCAGTACTTC.

This chain connects TRBV2 to TRBJ2-5, with TRBD1 matching over 7 bases. Germline-derived CDR1 and CDR2 are SNHLY and FYNNEI. The CDR3 consists of 13 residues. The ends lost 5 bases at V and 2 bases at J; junction bases unmatched: 2. The chain's CDR3 is CASSRDSQETQYF. The CDR3 nucleotides are TGTGCCAGCAGTCGGGACAGTCAAGAGACCCAGTACTTC.

This sequence joins TRBV5-1 and TRBJ2-4, with D maybe TRBD1 (6 bases). V was trimmed by 0 bases and J by 1 base, leaving 11 bases between them. The germline V gene has CDR1 SGHRS and CDR2 YFSETQ. The CDR3 consists of 16 residues. CDR3 residues: CASSLGGHKAKNIQYF. CDR3 nucleotides: TGCGCCAGCAGCTTGGGGGGGCATAAGGCCAAAAACATTCAGTACTTC. Full variable domain (missing parts from reference TRBV5-1 and TRBJ2-4): KAGVTQTPRYLIKTRGQQVTLSCSPISGHRSVSWYQQTPGQGLQFLFEYFSETQRNKGNFPGRFSGRQFSNSRSEMNVSTLELGDSALYLCASSLGGHKAKNIQYFGAGTRLSVL.

The chain uses TRBV4-3 and TRBJ2-3; 10 bases are a match to TRBD2. The V gene end was trimmed by 0 bases and the J gene end by 7 bases; junction bases not matched to a gene: 10. The CDR3 has 17 amino acids. CDR1 and CDR2 (germline): LGHNA, YSLEER. CDR3 amino acids: CASSQEVYSGGRYTQYF. The CDR3 DNA reads TGCGCCAGCAGCCAAGAAGTCTATAGCGGGGGGCGATATACGCAGTATTTT.

V and J are TRBV5-4 and TRBJ2-5; no reliable D call. With 0 bases removed from V and 5 bases from J, the gap between germline ends came to 5 bases. This CDR3 spans 12 amino acids. CDR1 is SGHNT, CDR2 YYREEE, per germline (reference sequence). The CDR3 loop reads CASSLGRETQYF. Here the CDR3 DNA reads TGTGCCAGCAGCTTGGGGCGGGAGACCCAGTACTTC.

The J gene is TRBJ2-5, the V gene TRBV5-4; TRBD2 matches at 8 bases. The V segment lost 6 bases and the J segment 2 bases; nucleotides outside the gene matches: 3. CDR3 length: 13 amino acids. Germline V CDR1 and CDR2: SGHNT, YYREEE (reference sequence). The CDR3 sequence is CASTGRGQETQYF. CDR3 bases: TGTGCCAGCACCGGGAGGGGACAAGAGACCCAGTACTTC. The full variable domain, its missing parts supplied by reference TRBV5-4 and TRBJ2-5, is ETGVTQSPTHLIKTRGQQVTLRCSSQSGHNTVSWYQQALGQGPQFIFQYYREEENGRGNFPPRFSGLQFPNYSSELNVNALELDDSALYLCASTGRGQETQYFGPGTRLLVL.

The rearrangement links TRBV18 to TRBJ2-3; 15 bases match TRBD2. From germline, CDR1 is KGHSH and CDR2 LQKENI. The CDR3 is 16 amino acids. The ends lost 2 bases at V and 6 bases at J; junction bases unmatched: 3. In nucleotides, the CDR3 is TGTGCCAGCTCACCAGACGGACTAGCGGGAGGGGATACGCAGTATTTT. Protein: CASSPDGLAGGDTQYF.